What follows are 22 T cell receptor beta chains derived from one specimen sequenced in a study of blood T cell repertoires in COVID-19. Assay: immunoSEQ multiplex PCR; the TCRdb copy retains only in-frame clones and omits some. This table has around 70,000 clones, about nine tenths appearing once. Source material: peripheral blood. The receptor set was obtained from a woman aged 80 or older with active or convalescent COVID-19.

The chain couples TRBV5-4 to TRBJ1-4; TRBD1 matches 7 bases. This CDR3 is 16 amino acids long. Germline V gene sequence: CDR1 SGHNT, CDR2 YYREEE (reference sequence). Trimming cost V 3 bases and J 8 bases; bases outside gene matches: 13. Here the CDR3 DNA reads TGTGCCAGCAGCTCCCGACTGACAGGGCGTCGGGAAAAACTGTTTTTT. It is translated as CASSSRLTGRREKLFF.

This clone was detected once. CDR3 DNA: TGTGCCAGCTCACCTGTGACAGACACCGGGGAGCTGTTTTTT. Protein sequence: CASSPVTDTGELFF. V is TRBV18 and J is TRBJ2-2; TRBD1 is a possible D gene (5 bases). CDR1 is KGHSH and CDR2 is LQKENI in the germline V gene. The CDR3 sequence is 14 residues long. V was trimmed by 3 bases and J by 3 bases, leaving 8 bases between them.

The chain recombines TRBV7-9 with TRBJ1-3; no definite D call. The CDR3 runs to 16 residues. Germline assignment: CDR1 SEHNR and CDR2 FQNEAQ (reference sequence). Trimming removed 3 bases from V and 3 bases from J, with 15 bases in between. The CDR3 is CASSFFLSTVGNTIYF. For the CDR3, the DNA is TGTGCCAGCAGCTTTTTTTTGAGTACTGTTGGAAACACCATATATTTT.

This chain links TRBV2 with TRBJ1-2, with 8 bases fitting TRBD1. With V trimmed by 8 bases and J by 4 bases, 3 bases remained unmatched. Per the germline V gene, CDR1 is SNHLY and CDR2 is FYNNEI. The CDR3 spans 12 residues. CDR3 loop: CASQTGVYGYTF. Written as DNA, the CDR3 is TGTGCCAGCCAGACAGGGGTCTATGGCTACACCTTC.

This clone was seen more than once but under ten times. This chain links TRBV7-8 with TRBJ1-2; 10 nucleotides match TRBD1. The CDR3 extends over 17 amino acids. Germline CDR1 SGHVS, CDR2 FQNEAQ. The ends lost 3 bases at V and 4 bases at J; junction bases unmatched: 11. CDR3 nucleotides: TGTGCCAGCAGCTTGGGACGACAGGGGGCCACCTTCTATGGCTACACCTTC. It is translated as CASSLGRQGATFYGYTF.

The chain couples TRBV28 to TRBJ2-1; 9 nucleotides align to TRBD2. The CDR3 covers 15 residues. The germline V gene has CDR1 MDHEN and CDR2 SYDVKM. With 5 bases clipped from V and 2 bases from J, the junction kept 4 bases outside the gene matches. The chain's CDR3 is CASSRGGGTYNEQFF. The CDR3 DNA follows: TGTGCCAGCAGTCGCGGGGGGGGTACCTACAATGAGCAGTTCTTC.

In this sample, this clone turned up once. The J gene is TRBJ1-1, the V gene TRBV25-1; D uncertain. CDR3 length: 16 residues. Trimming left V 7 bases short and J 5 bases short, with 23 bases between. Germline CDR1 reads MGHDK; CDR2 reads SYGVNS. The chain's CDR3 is CASTGSKSRGGTEAFF. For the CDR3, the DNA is TGTGCCAGCACTGGCAGCAAAAGCCGGGGTGGTACTGAAGCTTTCTTT.

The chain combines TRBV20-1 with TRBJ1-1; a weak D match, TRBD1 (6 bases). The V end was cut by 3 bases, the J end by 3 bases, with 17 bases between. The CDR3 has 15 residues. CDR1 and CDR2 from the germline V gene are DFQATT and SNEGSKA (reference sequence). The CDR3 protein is CSASPGAGADTEAFF. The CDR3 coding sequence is TGCAGTGCTAGTCCCGGGGCGGGGGCGGACACTGAAGCTTTCTTT.

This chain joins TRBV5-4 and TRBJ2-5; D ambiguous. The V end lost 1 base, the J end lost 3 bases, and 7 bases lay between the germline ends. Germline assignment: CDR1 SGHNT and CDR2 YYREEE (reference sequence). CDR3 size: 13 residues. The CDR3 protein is CASSLMTEETQYF. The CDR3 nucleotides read TGTGCCAGCAGCTTGATGACTGAAGAGACCCAGTACTTC.

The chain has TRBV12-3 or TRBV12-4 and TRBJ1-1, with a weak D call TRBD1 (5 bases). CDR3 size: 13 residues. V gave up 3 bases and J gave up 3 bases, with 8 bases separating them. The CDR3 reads CASSFWGYTEAFF. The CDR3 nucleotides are TGTGCCAGCAGTTTTTGGGGCTACACTGAAGCTTTCTTT.

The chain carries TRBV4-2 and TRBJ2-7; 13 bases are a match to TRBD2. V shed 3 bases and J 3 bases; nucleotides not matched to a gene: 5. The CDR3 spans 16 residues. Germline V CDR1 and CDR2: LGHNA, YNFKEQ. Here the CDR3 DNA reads TGTGCCAGCAGCCAGCAACTAGCGGGGGGGTTCTACGAGCAGTACTTC. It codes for CASSQQLAGGFYEQYF.

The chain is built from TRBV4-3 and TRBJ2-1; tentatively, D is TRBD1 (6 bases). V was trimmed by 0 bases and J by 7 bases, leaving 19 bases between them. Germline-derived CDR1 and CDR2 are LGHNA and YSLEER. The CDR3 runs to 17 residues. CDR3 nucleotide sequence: TGCGCCAGCAGCCAAGATCCCCCGGGACACAGGACGAATGAGCAGTTCTTC. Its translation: CASSQDPPGHRTNEQFF.

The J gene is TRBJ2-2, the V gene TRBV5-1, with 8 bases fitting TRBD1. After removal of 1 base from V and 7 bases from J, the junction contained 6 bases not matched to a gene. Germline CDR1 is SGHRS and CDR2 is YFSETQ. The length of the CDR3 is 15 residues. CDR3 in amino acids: CASSLRTGWNGELFF. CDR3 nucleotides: TGCGCCAGCAGCTTGCGGACAGGGTGGAACGGGGAGCTGTTTTTT.

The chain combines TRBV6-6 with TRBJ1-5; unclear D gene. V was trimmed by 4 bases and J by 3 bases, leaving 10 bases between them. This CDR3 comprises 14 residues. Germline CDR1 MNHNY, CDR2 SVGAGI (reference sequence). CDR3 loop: CASSLSTTNQPQHF. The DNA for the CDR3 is TGTGCCAGCAGTTTATCGACTACCAATCAGCCCCAGCATTTT.

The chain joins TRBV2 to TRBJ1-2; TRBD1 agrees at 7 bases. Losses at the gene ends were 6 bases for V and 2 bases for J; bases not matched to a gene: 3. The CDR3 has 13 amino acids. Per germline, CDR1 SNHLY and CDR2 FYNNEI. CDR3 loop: CASSGDSNYGYTF. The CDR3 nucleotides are TGTGCCAGCAGCGGGGACAGCAACTATGGCTACACCTTC.

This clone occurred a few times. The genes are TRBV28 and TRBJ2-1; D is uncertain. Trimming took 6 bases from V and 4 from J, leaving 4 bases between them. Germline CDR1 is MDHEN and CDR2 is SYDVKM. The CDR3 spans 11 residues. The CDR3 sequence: CASRAYNEQFF. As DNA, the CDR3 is TGTGCCAGCAGGGCTTACAATGAGCAGTTCTTC.

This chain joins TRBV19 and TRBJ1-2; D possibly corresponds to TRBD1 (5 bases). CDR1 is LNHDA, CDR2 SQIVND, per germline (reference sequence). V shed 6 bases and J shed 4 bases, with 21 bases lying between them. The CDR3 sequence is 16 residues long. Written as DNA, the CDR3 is TGTGCCAGTAGAGATGGGCTGGTCCAAACAGGCTATGGCTACACCTTC. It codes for CASRDGLVQTGYGYTF. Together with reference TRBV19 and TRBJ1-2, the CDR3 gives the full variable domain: DGGITQSPKYLFRKEGQNVTLSCEQNLNHDAMYWYRQDPGQGLRLIYYSQIVNDFQKGDIAEGYSVSREKKESFPLTVTSAQKNPTAFYLCASRDGLVQTGYGYTFGSGTRLTVV.

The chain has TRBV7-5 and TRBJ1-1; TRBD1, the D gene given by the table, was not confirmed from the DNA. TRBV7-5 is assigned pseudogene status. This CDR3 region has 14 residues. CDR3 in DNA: TGTGCCAGAAGCCCATTATGCAGGAACAAGCAAGCTTTCTTT. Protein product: CARSPLCRNKQAFF.

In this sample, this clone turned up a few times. The chain's CDR3 is CAWGQGAAYEKLFF. DNA of the CDR3: TGTGCCTGGGGTCAGGGGGCGGCATATGAAAAACTGTTTTTT. This sequence joins TRBV30 and TRBJ1-4, with 8 bases aligning to TRBD1. The V gene's germline CDR1 is GTSNPN and CDR2 SVGIG (reference sequence). The CDR3 sequence is 14 residues long. The J segment lost 6 bases and the V segment lost 5 bases, leaving 8 bases of the junction unmatched.

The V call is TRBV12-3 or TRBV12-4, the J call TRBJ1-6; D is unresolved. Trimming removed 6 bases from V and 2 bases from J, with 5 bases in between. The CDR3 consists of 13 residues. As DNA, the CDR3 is TGTGCCAGCAGCAGGCCCTATAATTCACCCCTCCACTTT. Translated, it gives CASSRPYNSPLHF.

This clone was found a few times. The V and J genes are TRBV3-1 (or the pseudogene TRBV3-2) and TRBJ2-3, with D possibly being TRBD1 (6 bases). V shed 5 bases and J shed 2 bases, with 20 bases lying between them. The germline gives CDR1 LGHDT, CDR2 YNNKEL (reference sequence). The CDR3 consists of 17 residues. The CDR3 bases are TGTGCCAGCAGCTCACGAACCGGGACACTTTACACAGATACGCAGTATTTT. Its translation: CASSSRTGTLYTDTQYF.

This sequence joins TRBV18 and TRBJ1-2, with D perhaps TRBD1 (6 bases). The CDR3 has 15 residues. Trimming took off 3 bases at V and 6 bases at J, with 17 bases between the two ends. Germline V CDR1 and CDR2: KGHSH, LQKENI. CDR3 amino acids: CASSPNRDTTHGYTF. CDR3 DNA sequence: TGTGCCAGCTCACCGAATCGGGACACAACTCATGGCTACACCTTC. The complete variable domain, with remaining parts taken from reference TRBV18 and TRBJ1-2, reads NAGVMQNPRHLVRRRGQEARLRCSPMKGHSHVYWYRQLPEEGLKFMVYLQKENIIDESGMPKERFSAEFPKEGPSILRIQQVVRGDSAAYFCASSPNRDTTHGYTFGSGTRLTVV.